A single sample is the source of the 22 T cell receptor beta chains below, sequenced in a study of human T cells and chemical hapten exposure. Time point described: patch test 1, 2 weeks after DPC sensitization. As to treatment: therapeutic diphenylcyclopropenone sensitization with weekly scalp DPC. TCRdb re-called the RACE reads with MiXCR, one entry per CDR3 protein. The table includes some 340,000 distinct CDR3 sequences, roughly 6.9% detected once. The sequenced sample was whole blood, obtained in connection with sensitization to the hapten diphenylcyclopropenone (DPC). The receptors come from a young woman with alopecia areata. Some clones in this sample may be carry-over from other donors' samples.

This clonotype appeared many times. J is TRBJ2-1 and V is TRBV6-2 or TRBV6-3; perhaps TRBD1 as D (6 bases). The CDR3 spans 17 residues. Germline V gene data show CDR1 as MNHEY and CDR2 as SVGEGT. V dropped 0 bases and J dropped 7 bases, with 19 bases sitting between them. The CDR3 DNA is TGTGCCAGCAGTTACTCTCTCAATTTACAGGGTAAAAATGAGCAGTTCTTC. Protein product: CASSYSLNLQGKNEQFF.

This clonotype was observed many times. V gene TRBV9 combines with J gene TRBJ1-1; D unresolved. Germline V gives CDR1 SGDLS, CDR2 YYNGEE. Trimming stripped 0 bases from V and 7 bases from J, with 13 bases between. This CDR3 is built from 14 residues. The DNA for the CDR3 is TGTGCCAGCAGCGTAGATAGGACCTACGGTGAAGCTTTCTTT. It encodes CASSVDRTYGEAFF. Looking up the rest from reference TRBV9 and TRBJ1-1 gives the full variable domain: DSGVTQTPKHLITATGQRVTLRCSPRSGDLSVYWYQQSLDQGLQFLIQYYNGEERAKGNILERFSAQQFPDLHSELNLSSLELGDSALYFCASSVDRTYGEAFFGQGTRLTVV.

This chain connects TRBV25-1 to TRBJ1-1, with 10 bases identical to TRBD1. The V gene's germline CDR1 is MGHDK and CDR2 SYGVNS. The trim removed 2 bases at V and 1 base at J, leaving 1 base unmatched. The CDR3 totals 15 residues. The CDR3 sequence is CASSERDRGNTEAFF. The CDR3 nucleotides are TGTGCCAGCAGTGAACGGGACAGGGGGAACACTGAAGCTTTCTTT.

This clonotype was seen repeatedly, ten times or more. V gene TRBV12-3 or TRBV12-4 combines with J gene TRBJ2-3; unclear D gene. The CDR3 is 13 residues long. The V end was cut by 7 bases, the J end by 2 bases, with 10 bases between. The CDR3 DNA reads TGTGCCAGCACCCCCACCGTCACAGATACGCAGTATTTT. Translating gives CASTPTVTDTQYF.

This clonotype was picked up a small number of times. This sequence joins TRBV25-1 and TRBJ1-5; 9 nucleotides align to TRBD1. Unmatched junction bases numbered 8, after V lost 3 bases and J lost 8 bases. The CDR3 is 15 amino acids. CDR1 and CDR2 from the germline V gene are MGHDK and SYGVNS. The DNA of the CDR3 is TGTGCCAGCAGTGATGGCGACAGGGGGGGGGAGCCCCAGCATTTT. This gives the protein CASSDGDRGGEPQHF.

This clonotype appeared many times. The genes are TRBV12-3 or TRBV12-4 and TRBJ1-4; TRBD1 is a possible D gene (5 bases). The CDR3 consists of 14 residues. Trimming took off 5 bases at V and 2 bases at J, with 9 bases between the two ends. The CDR3, as DNA: TGTGCCAGCAGTCCCCGGGGGACTAATGAAAAACTGTTTTTT. It yields the protein CASSPRGTNEKLFF.

This clonotype showed up many times. The chain employs TRBV3-1 and TRBJ2-5; no reliable D call. This CDR3 has 11 amino acids. Germline assignment: CDR1 LGHDT and CDR2 YNNKEL (reference sequence). V gave up 3 bases and J gave up 4 bases, with 3 bases separating them. This CDR3 is CASSHVETQYF. The CDR3 DNA reads TGTGCCAGCAGCCATGTAGAGACCCAGTACTTC.

This clonotype was observed at least ten times. The chain uses TRBV7-8 and TRBJ1-1; 7 nucleotides align to TRBD1. This CDR3 spans 13 amino acids. V lost 4 bases, J lost 5 bases, and 4 bases stayed unmatched. The germline gives CDR1 SGHVS, CDR2 FQNEAQ. CDR3 DNA: TGTGCCAGCAGCTCGACAGGGACTACTGAAGCTTTCTTT. Residues: CASSSTGTTEAFF.

The rearrangement links TRBV5-5 to TRBJ1-6; possibly TRBD1 for D (6 bases). Germline lookup yields CDR1 SGHKS and CDR2 YYEKEE (reference sequence). Deletions cut 0 bases from V and 8 bases from J, with 9 bases between. The length of the CDR3 is 14 residues. The CDR3 reads CASSLDRADSPLHF. CDR3 DNA sequence: TGTGCCAGCAGCTTGGACAGGGCGGATTCACCCCTCCACTTT.

The table lists this clonotype with many counts. The gene calls are TRBV5-1 and TRBJ2-5, with a weak D call TRBD1 (6 bases). CDR3 length: 14 residues. Deletions cut 2 bases from V and 2 bases from J, with 10 bases between. Germline V gives CDR1 SGHRS, CDR2 YFSETQ. The CDR3 nucleotides read TGCGCCAGCAGCTTAGGACAGACGCAAGAGACCCAGTACTTC. Translating gives CASSLGQTQETQYF.

A few counts support this clonotype. The V and J genes are TRBV7-9 and TRBJ1-6; no clear D gene. The CDR3 has 15 amino acids. The germline V gene has CDR1 SEHNR and CDR2 FQNEAQ (reference sequence). Trimming removed 5 bases from V and 7 bases from J, with 15 bases in between. As DNA, the CDR3 is TGTGCCAGCAGCCCCCAGTGGGGAGGGAATTCACCCCTCCACTTT. Its protein product is CASSPQWGGNSPLHF.

This chain connects TRBV18 to TRBJ2-3; D possibly corresponds to TRBD1 (5 bases). The CDR3 runs 15 residues. V was cut by 5 bases and J by 0 bases, with 12 bases left in between. Germline V gene data show CDR1 as KGHSH and CDR2 as LQKENI. The CDR3 DNA reads TGTGCCAGCTCAAGACAGAGAGTTAGCACAGATACGCAGTATTTT. Amino acid sequence: CASSRQRVSTDTQYF.

CDR3 in DNA: TGTGCCAGCAGCTTGGCGACGGGGTCTCGGTCCCAAGAGACCCAGTACTTC. Its protein product is CASSLATGSRSQETQYF. The rearrangement links TRBV5-4 to TRBJ2-5, with a possible D match to TRBD2 (5 bases). Germline loops: CDR1 SGHNT, CDR2 YYREEE (reference sequence). V lost 0 bases to trimming and J lost 1 base, with 16 bases between them. The CDR3 has 17 amino acids.

The rearrangement joins TRBV3-1 to TRBJ1-2, with D unclear. CDR3 length: 15 amino acids. The germline V and J ends were trimmed by 4 bases and 4 bases, with 16 bases remaining between them. Germline CDR1 and CDR2: LGHDT and YNNKEL (reference sequence). CDR3 residues: CASSPAPGRSYGYTF. The CDR3 nucleotides read TGTGCCAGCAGCCCGGCCCCCGGACGCAGCTATGGCTACACCTTC.

Worth noting for this clonotype: One end of the junction does not line up with germline, which may come from a read error. This rearrangement joins TRBV6-2 or TRBV6-3 to TRBJ1-5; no clear D. The length of the CDR3 is 15 residues. Germline assignment: CDR1 MNHEY and CDR2 SVGEGT. The CDR3 region has the DNA TGTGCCAGCAGTTACTCGAGGCAGAACAATCAGCCCCACCATTTT. Translation gives CASSYSRQNNQPHHF.

This clonotype has at least ten counts. CDR3 loop: CASSPLMGLGEKLFF. Here the CDR3 DNA reads TGTGCCAGCAGCCCACTAATGGGGCTAGGGGAAAAACTGTTTTTT. The gene calls are TRBV7-6 and TRBJ1-4; possibly TRBD1 for D (5 bases). Trimming cost V 5 bases and J 8 bases, with 18 bases left between them. Germline CDR1 SGHVS, CDR2 FNYEAQ. The CDR3 sequence is 15 residues long.

In its sample, this clonotype was seen many times. This chain joins TRBV9 and TRBJ2-1; 9 bases are shared with TRBD1. The CDR3 contains 15 residues. J was trimmed by 8 bases and V by 4 bases; bases with no gene match: 10. Germline CDR1 and CDR2: SGDLS and YYNGEE. The CDR3 reads CASSRGDREFHEQFF. CDR3 bases: TGTGCCAGCAGCCGGGGGGACAGGGAGTTCCATGAGCAGTTCTTC.

The V call is TRBV19, the J call TRBJ2-7; 7 bases map to TRBD1. Per the germline V gene, CDR1 is LNHDA and CDR2 is SQIVND (reference sequence). V was clipped by 3 bases and J by 6 bases; unmatched bases: 11. The CDR3 spans 15 residues. CDR3 nucleotides: TGTGCCAGTAGTATGGGGACAGTGAATTATCCCGAGCAGTACTTC. It specifies CASSMGTVNYPEQYF. The full variable domain, with the rest looked up from reference TRBV19 and TRBJ2-7, is DGGITQSPKYLFRKEGQNVTLSCEQNLNHDAMYWYRQDPGQGLRLIYYSQIVNDFQKGDIAEGYSVSREKKESFPLTVTSAQKNPTAFYLCASSMGTVNYPEQYFGPGTRLTVT.

The sample holds a few counts of this clonotype. The J gene is TRBJ1-2, the V gene TRBV15, with D hard to call. This CDR3 has 14 residues. Deletions cut 0 bases from V and 4 bases from J, with 9 bases between. Germline V lookup: CDR1 LNHNV, CDR2 YYDKDF (reference sequence). CDR3 in amino acids: CATSRETPPYGYTF. In DNA form, the CDR3 reads TGTGCCACCAGCAGAGAAACACCCCCCTATGGCTACACCTTC.

V usage is TRBV29-1 and J usage is TRBJ2-3; D is uncertain. This CDR3 is 12 amino acids long. The germline gives CDR1 SQVTM, CDR2 ANQGSEA. V lost 4 bases to trimming and J lost 4 bases, with 9 bases between them. For the CDR3, the DNA is TGCAGCGTTGCCCGAACTGCAGATACGCAGTATTTT. Its translation is CSVARTADTQYF.

The genes are TRBV4-1 and TRBJ1-3; a possible D gene is TRBD1 (5 bases). CDR1 MGHRA and CDR2 YSYEKL come from the germline V gene. The CDR3 has 15 amino acids. V was cut by 0 bases and J by 3 bases, with 9 bases left in between. In DNA, the CDR3 is TGCGCCAGCAGCCAAGATGGGGCCGGTGGAAACACCATATATTTT. Amino acid sequence: CASSQDGAGGNTIYF.

This clonotype was recorded many times. The genes are TRBV6-2 or TRBV6-3 and TRBJ2-7; D is possibly TRBD2 (5 bases). Germline CDR1 MNHEY, CDR2 SVGEGT. Trimming cost V 5 bases and J 3 bases, with 11 bases left between them. The CDR3 runs 13 residues. The CDR3 is CASSREGFYEQYF. The CDR3 DNA reads TGTGCCAGCAGTAGAGAGGGTTTCTACGAGCAGTACTTC.